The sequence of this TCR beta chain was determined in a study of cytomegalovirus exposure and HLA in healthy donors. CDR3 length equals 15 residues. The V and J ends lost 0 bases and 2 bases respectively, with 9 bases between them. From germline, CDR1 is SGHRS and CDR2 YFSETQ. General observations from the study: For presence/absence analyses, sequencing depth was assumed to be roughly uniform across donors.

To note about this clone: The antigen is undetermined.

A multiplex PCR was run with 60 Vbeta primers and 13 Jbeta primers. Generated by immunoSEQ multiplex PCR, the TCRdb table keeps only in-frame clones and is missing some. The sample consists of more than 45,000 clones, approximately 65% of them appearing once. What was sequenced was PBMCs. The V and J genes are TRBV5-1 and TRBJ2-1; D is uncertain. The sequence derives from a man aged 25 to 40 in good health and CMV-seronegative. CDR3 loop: CASSLVGLTYNEQFF. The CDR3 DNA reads TGCGCCAGCAGCTTGGTTGGGCTGACCTACAATGAGCAGTTCTTC.